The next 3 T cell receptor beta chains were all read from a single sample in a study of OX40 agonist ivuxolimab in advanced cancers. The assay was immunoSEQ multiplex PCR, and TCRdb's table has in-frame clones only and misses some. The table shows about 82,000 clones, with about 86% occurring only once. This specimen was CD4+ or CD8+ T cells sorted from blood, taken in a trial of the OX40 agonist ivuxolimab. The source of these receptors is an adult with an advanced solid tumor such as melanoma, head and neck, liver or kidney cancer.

The chain's CDR3 is CRGWGQTEAFF. As DNA, the CDR3 is TGCAGAGGTTGGGGGCAGACTGAAGCTTTCTTT. The chain joins TRBV20-1 to TRBJ1-1, with TRBD1 as a possible D gene (6 bases). Germline lookup yields CDR1 DFQATT and CDR2 SNEGSKA (reference sequence). The CDR3 consists of 11 residues.

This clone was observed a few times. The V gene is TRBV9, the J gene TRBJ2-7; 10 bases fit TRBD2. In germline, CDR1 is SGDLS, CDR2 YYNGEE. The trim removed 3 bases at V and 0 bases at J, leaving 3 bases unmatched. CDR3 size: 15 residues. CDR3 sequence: CASSGGLASSYEQYF. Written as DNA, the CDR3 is TGTGCCAGCAGCGGGGGACTAGCGAGCTCCTACGAGCAGTACTTC.

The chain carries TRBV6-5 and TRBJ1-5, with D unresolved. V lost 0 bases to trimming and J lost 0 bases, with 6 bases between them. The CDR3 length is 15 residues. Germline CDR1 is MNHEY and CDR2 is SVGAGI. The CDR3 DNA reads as TGTGCCAGCAGTTACTCACATGATAGCAATCAGCCCCAGCATTTT. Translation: CASSYSHDSNQPQHF.